This is a list of T cell receptor beta chains from one sample in a study of blood T cell repertoires in COVID-19. Here immunoSEQ multiplex PCR was the method, and the copy in TCRdb shows in-frame clones only, minus some. Altogether over 150,000 clones are present, around four fifths being singletons, with the ten largest covering about 2.1%. Sequencing input: peripheral blood. The receptors derive from a woman older than 75 with acute or convalescent COVID-19. Both conserved end residues are part of each CDR3. A D gene is named only where the DNA matches it firmly. Clone sizes are given selectively: once, few, many, or a class where the clone is expanded.

few,TRBD1,TRBJ1-5,TRBV4-1,TGCGCCAGCAGCCGATACGAAGGGACAGGGGATCAGCCCCAGCATTTT,CASSRYEGTGDQPQHF
-,-,TRBJ1-3,TRBV28,TGTGCCAGCAGTTGGGGAGGAGCCCCCTTTGAAAACACCATATATTTT,CASSWGGAPFENTIYF
-,TRBD1,TRBJ1-5,TRBV5-6,TGTGCCAGCAGCACCGGACAGGGGGAACAGCCCCAGCATTTT,CASSTGQGEQPQHF
-,TRBD1,TRBJ1-5,TRBV28,TGTGCCAGCAGTCCAACGACAGGGACGGGCCAGCCCCAGCATTTT,CASSPTTGTGQPQHF
-,TRBD1,TRBJ2-1,TRBV30,TGTGCCTGGAGTGTACTGGGGGGACAGGGAAGCAATGAGCAGTTCTTC,CAWSVLGGQGSNEQFF
-,TRBD1,TRBJ2-7,TRBV6-5,TGTGCCAGCAGTTACGGCCAGGGGGACTACGAGCAGTACTTC,CASSYGQGDYEQYF
-,TRBD2,TRBJ2-3,TRBV6-5,TGTGCCAGCAGTCCCTCCCTAGCGGGGGGAGATACGCAGTATTTT,CASSPSLAGGDTQYF
-,TRBD1,TRBJ2-3,TRBV28,TGTGCCAGCAGCCCCCTACTGGGACAGCGCACAGATACGCAGTATTTT,CASSPLLGQRTDTQYF
-,-,TRBJ2-5,TRBV5-1,TGCGCCAGCAGCCCGACCGGGGGCCAAGAGACCCAGTACTTC,CASSPTGGQETQYF
-,-,TRBJ2-2,TRBV10-3,TGTGCCATAAGTGGACTGAACACCGGGGAGCTGTTTTTT,CAISGLNTGELFF
once,TRBD2,TRBJ2-5,TRBV5-4,TGTGCCAGCAGCAGGGAAGCGGGGGAAGAGACCCAGTACTTC,CASSREAGEETQYF
-,-,TRBJ1-1,TRBV6-1,TGTGCCAGCAGTGATGAGGGTTGGAGCACTGAAGCTTTCTTT,CASSDEGWSTEAFF
-,-,TRBJ1-1,TRBV4-1,TGCGCCAGCAGCCCGCTCCGGGACACGCTGAACACTGAAGCTTTCTTT,CASSPLRDTLNTEAFF
-,-,TRBJ1-3,TRBV2,TGTGCCAGCAGTGCAGGGTACGGAAACACCATATATTTT,CASSAGYGNTIYF
-,TRBD1,TRBJ1-1,TRBV28,TGTGCCAGCAGTGTACCGGGACAGGTCAGAGCTGAAGCTTTCTTT,CASSVPGQVRAEAFF
-,-,TRBJ1-4,TRBV18,TGTGCCAGCTCCCCAACTGCAACTAATGAAAAACTGTTTTTT,CASSPTATNEKLFF
-,TRBD2,TRBJ2-2,TRBV2,TGTGCCAGCAGCAGACTAGCGGGGAACACCGGGGAGCTGTTTTTT,CASSRLAGNTGELFF
once,-,TRBJ1-1,TRBV6-1,TGTGCCAGCAGTGACCAAGCGATCACTGAAGCTTTCTTT,CASSDQAITEAFF
-,-,TRBJ2-3,TRBV27,TGTGCCAGCAGTTTTAGTAACCCCGCGACGCAGTATTTT,CASSFSNPATQYF
once,TRBD1,TRBJ2-7,TRBV4-1,TGCGCCAGCCTCCGTCAGGGGGCTAACGAGCAGTACTTC,CASLRQGANEQYF
-,TRBD2,TRBJ2-5,TRBV11-2,TGTGCCAGCAGCCCTACCGGGACTAGCGGGGGGGCCTACTTC,CASSPTGTSGGAYF
-,TRBD1,TRBJ2-1,TRBV15,TGTGCCTCCGGACAGGGGAGGGACAATGAGCAGTTCTTC,CASGQGRDNEQFF
-,-,TRBJ1-4,TRBV28,TGTGCCAGCAGTATACTGCGGGAAAAACTGTTTTTT,CASSILREKLFF
-,-,TRBJ2-5,TRBV18,TGTGCCAGCTCACAACGGGGTCACCAAGAGACCCAGTACTTC,CASSQRGHQETQYF